This TCR beta chain was found in a study of blood T cell repertoires in COVID-19. Study at large: Acute-phase and convalescent COVID-19 samples originated in the United States, Italy and Spain.

The germline gives CDR1 MNHEY, CDR2 SVGAGI. Trimming stripped 6 bases from V and 8 bases from J, with 14 bases between. The CDR3 is 13 amino acids. Sequencing was performed with immunoSEQ multiplex PCR; in TCRdb, only in-frame clones are kept and a portion is missing. The sample contains 120,000 to 150,000 clones, approximately 87% of which appear only once. The sample was peripheral blood. The source is a woman aged 50 to 60 with active or convalescent COVID-19. This chain uses TRBV6-5 with TRBJ2-1; possibly TRBD2 for D (6 bases). The CDR3 here is CASRGGPLYEQFF. In nucleotides, the CDR3 is TGTGCCAGCAGGGGGGGACCTCTGTATGAGCAGTTCTTC.